These 8 T cell receptor beta chains were all obtained from the same sample, sequenced in a study of brain T cells in children with intractable seizures (dated by TCRdb to 2020 to 2022). Library method: the immunoSEQ multiplex PCR assay. The table was pulled from immuneACCESS by TCRdb, which kept in-frame rearrangements only. Such tables lose some clones; where checked, under half of the loss comes from unresolved V genes, and the rest has no known cause. The sample has 75,000 to 80,000 clones on record, roughly 91% of them singletons. Around 1.6% of the sample belongs to the ten largest clones. The time point label, as the study defines it: resected brain tissue, or blood drawn just prior to surgery. Sample: peripheral blood, taken at surgery. All receptors derive from a boy in the first two years of life with tuberous sclerosis and intractable seizures.

CDR3 residues: CATLSGGGYTF. The CDR3 region has the DNA TGTGCCACCCTTTCAGGGGGAGGCTACACCTTC. The chain recombines TRBV28 with TRBJ1-2; TRBD1 agrees at 7 bases. The germline V gene has CDR1 MDHEN and CDR2 SYDVKM. V gave up 10 bases and J gave up 8 bases; unmatched junction bases: 7. This CDR3 is built from 11 residues.

The genes are TRBV18 and TRBJ2-7, with a possible D match to TRBD1 (6 bases). Trimming cost V 3 bases and J 0 bases, with 18 bases left between them. Germline CDR1 KGHSH, CDR2 LQKENI. This CDR3 region has 17 residues. The CDR3 spells CASSPGDTRVNSYEQYF. CDR3 nucleotide sequence: TGTGCCAGCTCACCGGGGGACACCCGAGTTAACTCCTACGAGCAGTACTTC.

The chain couples TRBV19 to TRBJ1-2, with a weak D call TRBD1 (5 bases). V lost 0 bases and J lost 4, with 9 bases in between. CDR3 length: 14 amino acids. Germline V CDR1 and CDR2: LNHDA, SQIVND (reference sequence). The CDR3 DNA reads TGTGCCAGTAGTATAGATCAGGGATCCTATGGCTACACCTTC. Translation gives CASSIDQGSYGYTF.

J is TRBJ2-1 and V is TRBV4-1, with unresolved D. Trimming shortened V by 1 base and J by 2 bases, and 15 bases separated the two germline ends. Germline-derived CDR1 and CDR2 are MGHRA and YSYEKL. The CDR3 runs to 17 residues. CDR3 sequence: CASSQVSSARTYNEQFF. The CDR3 bases are TGCGCCAGCAGCCAAGTTTCGTCGGCGAGAACCTACAATGAGCAGTTCTTC.

The V gene is TRBV7-3, the J gene TRBJ2-1; 12 bases align to TRBD2. This CDR3 contains 16 residues. Germline V gene data show CDR1 as SGHTA and CDR2 as FQGTGA. V lost 2 bases to trimming and J lost 6 bases; unmatched junction nucleotides: 5. This CDR3 reads CASSLFGLAGINEQFF. The CDR3 coding sequence is TGTGCCAGCAGCTTATTTGGACTAGCGGGGATCAATGAGCAGTTCTTC.

The chain uses TRBV7-8 and TRBJ2-7, with D possibly matching TRBD1 (6 bases). This CDR3 spans 19 amino acids. Germline V gene data show CDR1 as SGHVS and CDR2 as FQNEAQ. V dropped 2 bases and J dropped 0 bases, with 23 bases sitting between them. CDR3 sequence: CASSLKSLGRDTHSYEQYF. The CDR3 region has the DNA TGTGCCAGCAGCTTAAAATCCCTGGGCCGGGACACCCACTCCTACGAGCAGTACTTC.

The J gene is TRBJ2-5, the V gene TRBV5-1; 8 nucleotides align to TRBD1. Germline V lookup: CDR1 SGHRS, CDR2 YFSETQ. The trim removed 3 bases at V and 0 bases at J, leaving 10 bases unmatched. This CDR3 region has 17 residues. The CDR3 coding sequence is TGCGCCAGCAGCTGGCTACCGGCGGGACAGGACCAAGAGACCCAGTACTTC. Amino acid sequence: CASSWLPAGQDQETQYF.

V and J are TRBV18 and TRBJ1-5; no clear D gene. Trimming shortened V by 0 bases and J by 3 bases, and 0 bases separated the two germline ends. In germline, CDR1 is KGHSH, CDR2 LQKENI. The CDR3 is 12 amino acids. CDR3 amino acids: CASSPPNQPQHF. DNA for the CDR3: TGTGCCAGCTCACCACCCAATCAGCCCCAGCATTTT.